The 26 T cell receptor beta chains listed next were all sequenced from one sample in a study of blood T cell repertoires in COVID-19. Only in-frame clones appear in the TCRdb table, and some are missing; sequencing was by immunoSEQ multiplex PCR. The data show 300,000 to 400,000 clones, over 85% seen once. The sequenced sample consisted of PBMCs or T cells enriched from blood (not recorded which). The receptors were sampled from a man aged 60 to 75 who had recovered from COVID-19.

This clone was seen a single time. This sequence joins TRBV7-2 and TRBJ1-4; 8 nucleotides line up with TRBD1. V lost 5 bases and J lost 8; bases outside the gene matches: 7. This CDR3 has 14 residues. In germline, CDR1 is SGHTA, CDR2 FQGNSA. CDR3 DNA: TGTGCCAGCAGCCGCAGGGGGCGTCTGGAAAAACTGTTTTTT. It codes for CASSRRGRLEKLFF.

The chain recombines TRBV10-3 with TRBJ1-6, with TRBD1 matching over 8 bases. The CDR3 sequence is 16 residues long. CDR1 is ENHRY, CDR2 SYGVKD, per germline. The V and J ends lost 3 bases and 5 bases, in that order; junction bases with no gene match: 6. CDR3 loop: CAISDIRTGNNSPLHF. CDR3 coding DNA: TGTGCCATCAGTGACATAAGGACAGGGAATAATTCACCCCTCCACTTT.

The gene calls are TRBV6-6 and TRBJ2-7; 9 bases align to TRBD1. Germline CDR1 and CDR2: MNHNY and SVGAGI (reference sequence). The CDR3 has 14 amino acids. The J segment lost 3 bases and the V segment lost 6 bases, leaving 6 bases of the junction unmatched. In DNA, the CDR3 is TGTGCCAGCAGCACAGGGGGCGACCTCTACGAGCAGTACTTC. Its protein product is CASSTGGDLYEQYF.

As DNA, the CDR3 is TGTGCCAGCAGCCTGGGACAGTTTAACACTGAAGCTTTCTTT. Translating gives CASSLGQFNTEAFF. This chain connects TRBV11-3 to TRBJ1-1; 7 bases match TRBD1. The V gene's germline CDR1 is SGHNT and CDR2 YENEEA. This CDR3 contains 14 residues. The junction had 5 bases not matched to a gene; V was cut back by 5 bases and J by 2 bases.

This clone showed up just once. V and J are TRBV6-5 and TRBJ2-7; 10 nucleotides align to TRBD2. The CDR3 has 15 amino acids. The germline CDR1 and CDR2 sequences are MNHEY and SVGAGI. V trimming: 0 bases; J trimming: 7 bases; junction bases outside the gene matches: 6. CDR3 sequence (DNA): TGTGCCAGCAGTTACTCGCTAGCGGGGGACCTAGAGCAGTACTTC. Amino acid sequence: CASSYSLAGDLEQYF.

This chain connects TRBV5-1 to TRBJ2-5, with TRBD1 identical over 7 bases. The CDR3 spans 14 residues. Germline-derived CDR1 and CDR2 are SGHRS and YFSETQ. V lost 0 bases and J lost 5; bases outside the gene matches: 4. The CDR3: CASSLDRGLETQYF. CDR3 nucleotide sequence: TGCGCCAGCAGCTTGGACAGGGGCCTTGAGACCCAGTACTTC.

The chain joins TRBV27 to TRBJ1-4; D remains ambiguous. The CDR3 has 14 residues. Germline V CDR1 and CDR2: MNHEY, SMNVEV (reference sequence). V lost 5 bases and J 0 bases, leaving 7 bases between the germline ends. CDR3 coding DNA: TGTGCCAGCAGTCCCGGGACAACTAATGAAAAACTGTTTTTT. This codes for CASSPGTTNEKLFF. The variable domain in full, with the rest retrieved from reference TRBV27 and TRBJ1-4, is EAQVTQNPRYLITVTGKKLTVTCSQNMNHEYMSWYRQDPGLGLRQIYYSMNVEVTDKGDVPEGYKVSRKEKRNFPLILESPSPNQTSLYFCASSPGTTNEKLFFGSGTQLSVL.

In the case of this clone: An end of the junction does not agree with germline; a read error may underlie this. The chain has TRBV7-7 and TRBJ2-1; no reliable D call. CDR3 length: 13 residues. Germline V gives CDR1 SSHAT, CDR2 FNYEAQ (reference sequence). Here the CDR3 DNA reads TGTGCTAGCAGCTTAGGACCCGAGGATGAGCAGTTCTTC. It translates to CASSLGPEDEQFF.

The chain uses TRBV28 and TRBJ2-3; D gene uncertain. Germline assignment: CDR1 MDHEN and CDR2 SYDVKM. CDR3 length equals 13 residues. V was cut by 8 bases and J by 8 bases, with 17 bases left in between. The CDR3 nucleotides read TGTGCCAGCGGCGGTAACGGCCTAGGTACGCAGTATTTT. Protein: CASGGNGLGTQYF. Using reference TRBV28 and TRBJ2-3 for the parts outside the CDR3, the full variable domain is DVKVTQSSRYLVKRTGEKVFLECVQDMDHENMFWYRQDPGLGLRLIYFSYDVKMKEKGDIPEGYSVSREKKERFSLILESASTNQTSMYLCASGGNGLGTQYFGPGTRLTVL.

The chain uses TRBV5-1 and TRBJ2-7; 7 bases agree with TRBD1. There are 15 residues in the CDR3. The germline V gene has CDR1 SGHRS and CDR2 YFSETQ. V was clipped by 3 bases and J by 2 bases; unmatched bases: 8. CDR3 loop: CASSSMDRSTYEQYF. The CDR3 nucleotides are TGCGCCAGCAGCTCGATGGACAGGAGCACCTACGAGCAGTACTTC.

The CDR3 here is CASSEAFQVNYGYTF. The CDR3 nucleotides are TGTGCCAGCAGTGAAGCCTTCCAGGTGAACTATGGCTACACCTTC. V usage is TRBV6-1 and J usage is TRBJ1-2; D call uncertain. The CDR3 consists of 15 residues. Trimming pared 0 bases from V and 2 bases from J, leaving 10 bases between. CDR1 MNHNS and CDR2 SASEGT come from the germline V gene.

The chain uses TRBV18 and TRBJ1-3; D might be TRBD1 (6 bases). This CDR3 is 16 amino acids long. The germline CDR1 and CDR2 sequences are KGHSH and LQKENI. Trimming took off 3 bases at V and 7 bases at J, with 19 bases between the two ends. The CDR3, as DNA: TGTGCCAGCTCACCCCCCGGGACACGAGGGTATAACACCATATATTTT. Translation gives CASSPPGTRGYNTIYF.

This chain links TRBV12-3 or TRBV12-4 with TRBJ1-2; unclear D gene. V lost 0 bases and J 8 bases, leaving 10 bases between the germline ends. The CDR3 loop spans 13 amino acids. The CDR3 DNA is TGTGCCAGCAGTTTAGCGCTAAGAGGCGGCTACACCTTC. Protein product: CASSLALRGGYTF.

The chain uses TRBV2 and TRBJ1-6, with 7 bases matching TRBD1. With V trimmed by 6 bases and J by 14 bases, 13 bases remained unmatched. The germline gives CDR1 SNHLY, CDR2 FYNNEI. The CDR3 is 14 residues long. CDR3: CASREGQSGSTLHF. The CDR3 coding sequence is TGTGCCAGCAGGGAGGGACAGTCGGGAAGCACCCTCCACTTT.

V usage is TRBV18 and J usage is TRBJ1-1, with D perhaps matching TRBD1 (6 bases). The CDR3 contains 17 residues. Per germline, CDR1 KGHSH and CDR2 LQKENI. V lost 3 bases and J 2 bases, leaving 19 bases between the germline ends. This chain's CDR3 is CASSPVGLRGHNTEAFF. For the CDR3, the DNA is TGTGCCAGCTCACCCGTTGGGCTCAGGGGCCACAACACTGAAGCTTTCTTT.

The genes are TRBV3-1 (or the pseudogene TRBV3-2) and TRBJ1-3; D call uncertain. V shed 0 bases and J shed 4 bases, with 10 bases lying between them. Germline-derived CDR1 and CDR2 are LGHDT and YNNKEL (reference sequence). This CDR3 has 15 amino acids. DNA of the CDR3: TGTGCCAGCAGCCAAGAGGGGTCGGGGGGAAACACCATATATTTT. Its protein is CASSQEGSGGNTIYF.

This clone was found many times. The gene calls are TRBV3-1 (or the pseudogene TRBV3-2) and TRBJ1-2, with a weak D call TRBD1 (6 bases). Trimming removed 2 bases from V and 6 bases from J, with 10 bases in between. The CDR3 spans 13 residues. From germline, CDR1 is LGHDT and CDR2 YNNKEL (reference sequence). This CDR3 is CASSQKRGNGYTF. In nucleotides, the CDR3 is TGTGCCAGCAGCCAAAAAAGGGGGAATGGCTACACCTTC.

This clone was found once. The chain couples TRBV2 to TRBJ1-5; maybe TRBD1 (6 bases). The V gene lost 5 bases and the J gene lost 7 bases, with 15 bases spanning the gap. The CDR3 is 14 residues long. Germline loops: CDR1 SNHLY, CDR2 FYNNEI. The chain's CDR3 is CASSSTQGHQPQHF. Written as DNA, the CDR3 is TGTGCCAGCAGTTCGACCCAGGGACACCAGCCCCAGCATTTT.

The chain employs TRBV7-2 and TRBJ1-4; tentatively, D is TRBD1 (6 bases). Germline V CDR1 and CDR2: SGHTA, FQGNSA. The CDR3 consists of 16 residues. V lost 1 base and J 8 bases, leaving 17 bases between the germline ends. For the CDR3, the DNA is TGTGCCAGCAGCTTAGTTCGGGGGGCCGAGAGGGAAAAACTGTTTTTT. This encodes CASSLVRGAEREKLFF.

J is TRBJ2-1 and V is TRBV5-4; D possibly corresponds to TRBD1 (5 bases). Germline assignment: CDR1 SGHNT and CDR2 YYREEE (reference sequence). V lost 3 bases and J 7 bases, leaving 14 bases between the germline ends. There are 14 residues in the CDR3. CDR3 DNA: TGTGCCAGCAGCTCCAGACAGACACAAAATGAGCAGTTCTTC. It specifies CASSSRQTQNEQFF.

The rearrangement joins TRBV7-8 to TRBJ1-4, with no clear D. V lost 3 bases, J lost 0 bases, and 11 bases lay in between. CDR1 SGHVS and CDR2 FQNEAQ come from the germline V gene. This CDR3 contains 16 residues. CDR3 sequence reads: CASSFSRAATNEKLFF. The DNA for the CDR3 is TGTGCCAGCAGCTTCTCCCGTGCGGCAACTAATGAAAAACTGTTTTTT.

The gene calls are TRBV10-1 and TRBJ2-2, with D tentatively TRBD2 (6 bases). CDR1 WNHNN and CDR2 SYGVQD come from the germline V gene (reference sequence). The CDR3 is made up of 18 amino acids. Trimming shortened V by 0 bases and J by 1 base, and 15 bases separated the two germline ends. CDR3 in DNA: TGCGCCAGCAGTGAGTCTATCCCATATAGCGGGAACACCGGGGAGCTGTTTTTT. This gives the protein CASSESIPYSGNTGELFF.

This chain joins TRBV5-4 and TRBJ2-3; maybe TRBD1 (6 bases). The CDR3 consists of 15 residues. In germline, CDR1 is SGHNT, CDR2 YYREEE (reference sequence). The germline V and J ends were trimmed by 4 bases and 0 bases, with 12 bases remaining between them. The CDR3: CASSTGQYSTDTQYF. Here the CDR3 DNA reads TGTGCCAGCAGCACCGGACAGTATAGCACAGATACGCAGTATTTT.

The rearrangement links TRBV28 to TRBJ1-2; 12 bases agree with TRBD1. The CDR3 has 17 amino acids. The V segment lost 6 bases and the J segment 3 bases; nucleotides outside the gene matches: 11. Looked up from germline, CDR1 is MDHEN and CDR2 is SYDVKM. The CDR3 bases are TGTGCCAGCAGACCCACCGGGGACAGGGGGCGTTACTATGGCTACACCTTC. Translation gives CASRPTGDRGRYYGYTF.

This sequence joins TRBV30 and TRBJ1-5; TRBD1 agrees at 9 bases. The germline V gene encodes CDR1 GTSNPN and CDR2 SVGIG (reference sequence). The length of the CDR3 is 14 residues. The trim removed 2 bases at V and 6 bases at J, leaving 5 bases unmatched. This chain's CDR3 is CAWSRGQGGQPQHF. The CDR3 DNA is TGTGCCTGGAGTCGGGGACAGGGTGGTCAGCCCCAGCATTTT.

The chain employs TRBV14 and TRBJ2-5, with 9 nucleotides matching TRBD2. V shed 4 bases, J shed 5 bases, and the junction held 8 bases outside the gene matches. This CDR3 contains 15 residues. CDR1 SGHDN and CDR2 FVKESK come from the germline V gene. The chain's CDR3 is CASSPLLAGRETQYF. The DNA for the CDR3 is TGTGCCAGCAGCCCTTTACTAGCGGGTAGGGAGACCCAGTACTTC.